This TCR beta chain stems from a study of blood T cell repertoires in COVID-19. This clone was detected only a few times. Germline values: CDR1 MNHNY, CDR2 SVGAGI (reference sequence). The V and J ends lost 7 bases and 5 bases, in that order; junction bases with no gene match: 11. This CDR3 has 15 amino acids. TCRdb's copy holds only in-frame clones and misses some; the assay was immunoSEQ multiplex PCR. The sample consists of about 160,000 clones, roughly 90% of them appearing once. This sequence joins TRBV6-6 and TRBJ1-5, with 7 bases lining up with TRBD1. Sequencing input: peripheral blood. The TCR was taken from a man aged 55 to 70 with acute or convalescent COVID-19. In DNA form, the CDR3 reads TGTGCCAGCAAGGGGCACCGACAGGGCGATCAGCCCCAGCATTTT. This translates into CASKGHRQGDQPQHF.